This TCR beta chain was recorded in a study of blood T cell repertoires in COVID-19. Turning to the study itself: The United States, Italy and Spain provided the acute and convalescent COVID-19 samples. The analysed material was cDNA or gDNA that came from T cells, B-cell-depleted T cells, or PBMCs.

With V trimmed by 7 bases and J by 6 bases, 11 bases remained unmatched. Per the germline V gene, CDR1 is SNHLY and CDR2 is FYNNEI. The CDR3 has 15 amino acids. The authors' processing: How many nucleated cells were present was estimated from reference gene primer amplification. Assay: immunoSEQ multiplex PCR; the TCRdb copy retains only in-frame clones and omits some. D and trimming come from the DNA, and the V and J calls and clone size come from that table. The sample contains 140,000 to 150,000 clones, roughly 87% of which appear only once. This sequence joins TRBV2 and TRBJ1-5; 8 bases line up with TRBD1. What was sequenced was peripheral blood. This TCR was recovered from a human donor in a cohort sampled during active COVID-19. CDR3 residues: CASTRAGGDGQPQHF. CDR3 bases: TGTGCCAGCACCAGAGCAGGGGGCGATGGTCAGCCCCAGCATTTT.